The T cell receptor (beta chain) under discussion was sequenced for a study of cytomegalovirus exposure and HLA in healthy donors. J was trimmed by 4 bases and V by 1 base; bases with no gene match: 7. The CDR3 has 16 residues. Per germline, CDR1 PRHDT and CDR2 FYEKMQ (reference sequence). In the PCR, 60 Vbeta and 13 Jbeta primers were used. Data came from immunoSEQ multiplex PCR; TCRdb stores just in-frame clones and leaves some out. The table has some 120,000 clones, around 75% seen once. Comment on this clone: What it binds is unknown.

Regarding the study as a whole: TCR beta sequences reportedly predicted most subjects' HLA-A and HLA-B alleles accurately.

This TCR was sampled from a woman between 45 and 65 years old in good health and CMV-seropositive. The chain joins TRBV13 to TRBJ2-3; 8 positions match TRBD2. The sequencing sample was made of PBMCs. CDR3 loop: CASSLVQRGLADTQYF. CDR3 in DNA: TGTGCCAGCAGCTTAGTCCAGCGGGGGCTTGCAGATACGCAGTATTTT.